Listed here are 11 T cell receptor beta chains from one sample, sequenced in a study of response to subunit inactivated influenza vaccine. Each CDR3 protein is one row after TCRdb ran MiXCR on the RT-PCR reads. The sample carries a few hundred thousand distinct CDR3 sequences, approximately 10% recorded once. The specimen was PBMCs from blood, collected 40 to 50 days after vaccination. The source is a man between 50 and 59 years old who received an inactivated influenza vaccine.

This clonotype has only a few counts. The V and J genes are TRBV5-1 and TRBJ2-2, with D possibly being TRBD1 (5 bases). The ends were cut back, 5 bases at V and 2 bases at J, with 13 bases in the middle. The germline V gene has CDR1 SGHRS and CDR2 YFSETQ. The CDR3 spans 15 residues. The CDR3 DNA follows: TGCGCCAGCAGGCCTCAGGGATCCAACACCGGGGAGCTGTTTTTT. It codes for CASRPQGSNTGELFF.

This clonotype was seen many times. This chain links TRBV6-2 or TRBV6-3 with TRBJ1-5, with a possible D match to TRBD1 (6 bases). This CDR3 has 17 residues. The germline CDR1 and CDR2 sequences are MNHEY and SVGEGT. V lost 0 bases to trimming and J lost 1 base, with 13 bases between them. CDR3 residues: CASSYSGLGASNQPQHF. The CDR3 coding sequence is TGTGCCAGCAGTTACTCTGGGCTGGGGGCCAGCAATCAGCCCCAGCATTTT.

This clonotype came up many times. The rearrangement uses TRBV9 and TRBJ2-7; TRBD2 might be the D (6 bases). The CDR3 has 13 residues. Germline V gives CDR1 SGDLS, CDR2 YYNGEE. V lost 4 bases to trimming and J lost 4 bases, with 12 bases between them. The CDR3 here is CASSPLEGYEQYF. CDR3 nucleotides: TGTGCCAGCAGCCCTTTGGAGGGATACGAGCAGTACTTC.

The sample holds a few counts of this clonotype. The chain uses TRBV7-9 and TRBJ2-5; D may be TRBD1 or TRBD2 (5 bases each). The V gene lost 3 bases and the J gene lost 4 bases, with 21 bases spanning the gap. In germline, CDR1 is SEHNR, CDR2 FQNEAQ (reference sequence). The CDR3 has 17 residues. CDR3: CASSLMTGTPVRETQYF. CDR3 DNA sequence: TGTGCCAGCAGCTTGATGACCGGGACCCCTGTAAGAGAGACCCAGTACTTC.

The chain couples TRBV25-1 to TRBJ2-5; D might be TRBD1 (5 bases). V was shortened by 1 base and J by 1 base, with 10 bases between the two germline ends. The CDR3 has 15 amino acids. Germline V gives CDR1 MGHDK, CDR2 SYGVNS. For the CDR3, the DNA is TGTGCCAGCAGTGAATGGGGCAGTACCCAAGAGACCCAGTACTTC. This encodes CASSEWGSTQETQYF.

The chain uses TRBV5-1 and TRBJ2-5, with 15 bases matching TRBD2. Germline V gene data show CDR1 as SGHRS and CDR2 as YFSETQ. The CDR3 has 17 amino acids. Trimming at V came to 5 bases and at J to 4 bases, leaving 9 bases not matched to a gene. In nucleotides, the CDR3 is TGCGCCAGCAGAACTCAATTGGGACTAGCGGGAGGAGAGACCCAGTACTTC. Its translation is CASRTQLGLAGGETQYF.

The genes are TRBV5-4 and TRBJ2-3; D uncertain. V was cut by 2 bases and J by 0 bases, with 10 bases left in between. The CDR3 spans 15 residues. Germline CDR1 and CDR2: SGHNT and YYREEE (reference sequence). The CDR3 coding sequence is TGTGCCAGCAGCTTACCTCAGGCGAGCACAGATACGCAGTATTTT. As protein: CASSLPQASTDTQYF.

V usage is TRBV11-1 and J usage is TRBJ2-6; tentative D call: TRBD1 (5 bases). CDR1 is SGHAT and CDR2 is FQDESV in the germline V gene (reference sequence). The ends were cut back, 4 bases at V and 2 bases at J, with 18 bases in the middle. The CDR3 has 18 amino acids. The CDR3 loop is CASSYSGIRYAGANVLTF. In nucleotides, the CDR3 is TGTGCCAGCAGCTATTCAGGGATACGATACGCTGGGGCCAACGTCCTGACTTTC.

This rearrangement joins TRBV3-1 to TRBJ2-5; 8 bases line up with TRBD1. Germline assignment: CDR1 LGHDT and CDR2 YNNKEL (reference sequence). This CDR3 contains 14 residues. The V segment lost 4 bases and the J segment 5 bases; nucleotides outside the gene matches: 6. In DNA, the CDR3 is TGTGCCAGCAGCCGTCCAGGGGGCGCGGAGACCCAGTACTTC. As protein: CASSRPGGAETQYF.

The rearrangement uses TRBV3-1 and TRBJ2-3; TRBD2 agrees at 12 bases. Germline V gene sequence: CDR1 LGHDT, CDR2 YNNKEL (reference sequence). CDR3 length: 18 amino acids. V was pared by 4 bases and J by 2 bases, with 10 bases of the junction left unmatched. CDR3 DNA: TGTGCCAGCAGCCCTCGACTAGCGGGAGAAGGGAACACAGATACGCAGTATTTT. Translation: CASSPRLAGEGNTDTQYF.

This clonotype was seen a few times. The V call is TRBV6-1, the J call TRBJ2-3; D might be TRBD2 (5 bases). The CDR3 extends over 15 amino acids. V was pared by 10 bases and J by 6 bases, with 23 bases between. Germline V gene data show CDR1 as MNHNS and CDR2 as SASEGT. In nucleotides, the CDR3 is TGTGCCACCCGAGGGCCCTACCCGGGATCGGATACGCAGTATTTT. Residues: CATRGPYPGSDTQYF.